The TCR beta chain described here comes from a study of blood T cells in healthy people across ages. This CDR3 comprises 14 residues. Per the germline V gene, CDR1 is SQVTM and CDR2 is ANQGSEA. V gave up 4 bases and J gave up 1 base, with 10 bases separating them. It was with a sample-barcoded 5' primer and a J-beta primer mix that a second PCR of about 6 to 12 cycles was run. All samples gave at least 2.5 million CDR3-containing paired-end reads. TCRdb re-analysed the 5' RACE reads in MiXCR, keeping a single row per CDR3 protein. Seen here are approximately 810,000 distinct CDR3 sequences, around 26% observed once, and the top ten hold roughly 17%. This clonotype was detected ten times or more.

The chain employs TRBV29-1 and TRBJ2-2; perhaps TRBD1 as D (6 bases). The TCR comes from a woman of 80 years or more in good health. Sequencing was carried out using blood. Here the CDR3 DNA reads TGCAGCGTTGGCGGACAGATGAACACCGGGGAGCTGTTTTTT. Translation gives CSVGGQMNTGELFF.